The T cell receptor beta chain under discussion was sequenced for a study of T-cell memory formation after mild COVID-19 (dated by TCRdb to about 2021). With regard to the full study: TCR sequence clusters from the two donors were largely donor specific. T-cell clones expanding and contracting after mild COVID-19 in two donors were tracked by longitudinal TCRalpha and TCRbeta repertoire sequencing. The cohort comprised two young, previously healthy adult volunteers, one female and one male. On the study overall, not on this receptor specifically: Balanced CD4/CD8 phenotypes were observed for clones contracting from day 15 to 85, whereas a bias towards CD4+ was observed for a second wave of clones expanding from day 15 to 37. Some responding clones were found in pre-infection memory, which suggests that pre-existing cross-reactive memory T cells took part in the SARS-CoV-2 response. The second-wave clones that peaked on day 37 were not confirmed to be SARS-CoV-2 specific. Contracting CD4+ clones were located mainly in the CM and EM memory subsets, whereas CD8+ clones were found to be enriched in EMRA. The study included only a couple of mild cases, and larger cohorts that include severe cases with pre-infection samples were judged to be necessary.

These reads were obtained on an Illumina NovaSeq 6000. TCRalpha and TCRbeta cDNA libraries were constructed by 5'RACE with constant-segment primers, with sample barcodes and unique molecular identifiers being introduced. Trizol reagent was used to extract RNA from every sample. Amplification of the libraries took two PCR steps, and the second step added a second sample barcode plus Illumina TruSeq adapters. The libraries were sequenced on an Illumina NovaSeq using 2 x 150 bp paired-end reads. The authors' pipeline ran thus. Reads were demultiplexed and collapsed into UMI-guided consensus sequences with migec v1.2.7. Using mixcr v2.1.11, UMI consensuses were aligned to TRA and TRB V and J templates and then assembled into clonotypes. Expanded or contracted clonotypes were those called significant by both edgeR and NoisET, with noise models trained on biological replicates. edgeR calls used a false discovery rate-adjusted p below 0.01 and a log2 fold-change threshold of 1. As an exploratory analysis of dynamics, max-normalized trajectories of the 1000 most abundant clonotypes were examined by PCA with hierarchical clustering. The CD4 or CD8 phenotype of responding clones was assigned using the separately sequenced CD4+ and CD8+ repertoires. Using fastp at Q25 and MiXCR, TCRdb reprocessed the public reads and kept productive beta chains. Each CDR3 protein appears once, grouped with its most common genes and DNA. These V and J calls rely on TCRdb rather than the paper's analysis. Across this sample there are approximately 28,000 distinct CDR3 sequences, with approximately 12% seen only once. Approximately 14% of the sample is taken by the ten largest.

The table lists this clonotype with many counts. There is no known antigen for this receptor. Per-nucleotide qualities are absent, and no much larger clonotype sits a single base away. PBMCs were isolated by Ficoll-Paque density gradient centrifugation. Per the germline V gene, LGHNA is the CDR1 and YSLEER is the CDR2. From its cysteine to its phenylalanine, the CDR3 spans 16 amino acids. The CDR3 DNA has 48 bases and is translated from base 1. V is trimmed back by 0 bases and J by 1 base, and the junction contains 0 bases that no gene match accounts for. Recombination joined TRBV4-3 with TRBJ2-3; 11 bases in the junction line up with TRBD2. The receptor was isolated from an adult woman who had mild COVID-19 (a few samples of this study predate the infection). The sample titles of this study are shuffled in the database, so cell type and time point are left out; the donor was told from shared clones. Sequenced material: PBMCs or a T cell subset sorted from them (not recorded which). The DNA is TGCGCCAGCAGCCAAGAACTAGCGGGAGGCACAGATACGCAGTATTTT. Its translation is CASSQELAGGTDTQYF.